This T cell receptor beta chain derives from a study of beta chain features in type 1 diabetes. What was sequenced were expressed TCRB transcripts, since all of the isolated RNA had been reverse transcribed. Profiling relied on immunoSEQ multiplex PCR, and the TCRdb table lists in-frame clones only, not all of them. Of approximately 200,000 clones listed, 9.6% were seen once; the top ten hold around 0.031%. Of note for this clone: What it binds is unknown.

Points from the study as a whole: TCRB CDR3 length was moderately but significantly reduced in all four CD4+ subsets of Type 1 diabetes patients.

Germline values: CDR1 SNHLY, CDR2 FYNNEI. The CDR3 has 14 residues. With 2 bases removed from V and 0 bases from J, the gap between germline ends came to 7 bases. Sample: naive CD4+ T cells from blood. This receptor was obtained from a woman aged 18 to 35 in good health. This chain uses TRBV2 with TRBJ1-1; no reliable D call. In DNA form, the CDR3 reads TGTGCCAGCAGTGAAATGTACATGAACACTGAAGCTTTCTTT. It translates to CASSEMYMNTEAFF.